This T cell receptor beta chain was sequenced in a study of radiation and T cells in renal cell carcinoma. Study as a whole: Nephrectomy followed 15 Gy stereotactic body radiation by 4 weeks.

Method: immunoSEQ multiplex PCR; TCRdb's copy keeps in-frame clones and lacks some. The table lists around 46,000 clones, about 80% of them singletons. The CDR3 totals 14 residues. Germline CDR1 and CDR2: SEHNR and FQNEAQ (reference sequence). V lost 1 base, J lost 7 bases, and 11 bases lay in between. Time point defined: baseline pretreatment blood. Treatment defined: 15 Gy SBRT to primary tumor, nephrectomy 4 weeks later. The chain joins TRBV7-9 to TRBJ2-4, with D perhaps matching TRBD2 (6 bases). The source of this sequence is a woman in her 70s with renal cell carcinoma. Sequenced material: blood, taken from a patient whose treatment included radiotherapy and nephrectomy. The CDR3 is CASSLEGGVNIQYF. CDR3 bases: TGTGCCAGCAGCTTAGAGGGCGGGGTGAACATTCAGTACTTC.